These T cell receptor beta chains were read from a single sample in a study of blood T cell repertoires in COVID-19. Sequencing was performed with immunoSEQ multiplex PCR; in TCRdb, only in-frame clones are kept and a portion is missing. The repertoire consists of around 250,000 clones, with 75% to 90% occurring once and the leading ten covering 4.6%. The specimen sequenced was peripheral blood. The origin of the receptors is a woman aged 40 to 50 who had recovered from COVID-19. Each CDR3 is given without its conserved first and last residue. D genes are given only for firm matches.

TRBD2	TRBV9	TRBJ2-5	ASSVSSRGDQETQY
-	TRBV27	TRBJ1-5	ASSLQRDQPQH
-	TRBV11-2	TRBJ2-2	ASSPTLATGELF
-	TRBV5-1	TRBJ2-1	ASSSTQVNTYNEQF
TRBD1	TRBV6-2/TRBV6-3	TRBJ1-3	ASRYRGPGNTIY
-	TRBV7-9	TRBJ2-1	ASSKRGPYNEQF
-	TRBV12-5	TRBJ1-2	ASGLQASYGYT
-	TRBV28	TRBJ2-3	ASSAPAEITDTQY
-	TRBV7-2	TRBJ1-3	ASSINGHFAGNTIY
TRBD2	TRBV9	TRBJ2-1	ASSLRAGDGEQF
-	TRBV11-2	TRBJ1-6	ASSLDGANYNSPLH
-	TRBV7-7	TRBJ2-2	ASSLSRPTGELF
-	TRBV3-1/TRBV3-2	TRBJ2-1	ASSQGTSWGEQF
-	TRBV30	TRBJ1-3	AWKTGNSGNTIY
TRBD1	TRBV5-5	TRBJ1-2	ASSLEGTGYDGYT
TRBD2	TRBV2	TRBJ2-5	ANSGDQETQY
-	TRBV20-1	TRBJ1-2	SASPQEGAAGYT
-	TRBV2	TRBJ1-4	ASSGPSNEKLF
-	TRBV3-1/TRBV3-2	TRBJ2-2	ASSQMGAGAYTGELF
TRBD1	TRBV12-3/TRBV12-4	TRBJ2-7	ASSFGTGREQY
-	TRBV28	TRBJ1-3	ASSQGGIGSGNTIY
-	TRBV4-1	TRBJ2-7	ASSQRGQSYEQY
-	TRBV14	TRBJ2-5	ASSRNLRETQY
-	TRBV5-4	TRBJ1-1	ASSFGQGRTEAF
-	TRBV3-1/TRBV3-2	TRBJ2-6	ASSQGRSSGANVLT
-	TRBV19	TRBJ1-5	ASSKTGNSNQPQH
TRBD2	TRBV13	TRBJ2-3	ASSSRTSLVTDTQY